Below are 18 T cell receptor beta chains sequenced from a single sample in a study of CD8 T cells in ankylosing spondylitis. Their target antigens are unknown. TCRdb reprocessed the 5' RACE reads with MiXCR, giving one entry per CDR3 protein. Altogether about 540,000 distinct CDR3 sequences are present, roughly an eighth being singletons, with the ten largest covering around 7%. Study observations and caveats: About 8 highly homologous variants formed a TCR beta motif that appeared characteristic of ankylosing spondylitis blood.

The sequencing input was blood, either unsorted or a sorted T cell fraction (not recorded which). These receptors were collected from a male donor with ankylosing spondylitis.

In its sample, this clonotype was seen many times. This chain uses TRBV7-2 with TRBJ2-1, with D uncertain. Germline V CDR1 and CDR2: SGHTA, FQGNSA. CDR3 length equals 12 residues. V was clipped by 0 bases and J by 10 bases, with 7 bases between them. CDR3 bases: TGTGCCAGCAGCTTAGCGTCCGGAGAGCAGTTCTTC. Residues: CASSLASGEQFF.

The chain combines TRBV10-3 with TRBJ1-4; D gene uncertain. The germline V and J ends were trimmed by 2 bases and 3 bases, with 10 bases remaining between them. CDR3 size: 15 residues. CDR1 is ENHRY and CDR2 is SYGVKD in the germline V gene. The CDR3 nucleotides read TGTGCCATCAGTGAGACGGGGTCCGCTAATGAAAAACTGTTTTTT. Protein product: CAISETGSANEKLFF.

Only a few counts were recorded for this clonotype. V and J are TRBV29-1 and TRBJ2-7; the match to TRBD2 covers 8 bases. This CDR3 has 11 residues. Germline lookup yields CDR1 SQVTM and CDR2 ANQGSEA. Germline trimming cut 5 bases from V and 4 bases from J; bases unmatched to any gene: 1. The DNA of the CDR3 is TGCAGCGTTAGCGGGAGTTACGAGCAGTACTTC. Encoded protein: CSVSGSYEQYF.

The chain combines TRBV9 with TRBJ2-3; D ambiguous. Germline V gene data show CDR1 as SGDLS and CDR2 as YYNGEE. The CDR3 is made up of 13 amino acids. V lost 0 bases and J 1 base, leaving 3 bases between the germline ends. DNA for the CDR3: TGTGCCAGCAGCGTAGCTCGCACAGATACGCAGTATTTT. It yields the protein CASSVARTDTQYF.

This clonotype came up a few times. The chain recombines TRBV5-6 with TRBJ2-5; D tentatively reads TRBD1 or TRBD2 (5 bases each). The CDR3 is made up of 18 amino acids. The germline V and J ends were trimmed by 4 bases and 3 bases, with 25 bases remaining between them. Germline-derived CDR1 and CDR2 are SGHDT and YYEEEE. CDR3 sequence (DNA): TGTGCCAGCAGCCCGTCGCTTACTGGGGACGGAACGGAAGAGACCCAGTACTTC. This gives the protein CASSPSLTGDGTEETQYF. The entire variable domain, with the rest obtained from reference TRBV5-6 and TRBJ2-5, is as follows: DAGVTQSPTHLIKTRGQQVTLRCSPKSGHDTVSWYQQALGQGPQFIFQYYEEEERQRGNFPDRFSGHQFPNYSSELNVNALLLGDSALYLCASSPSLTGDGTEETQYFGPGTRLLVL.

The chain carries TRBV19 and TRBJ1-5; 11 bases match TRBD1. The V and J ends lost 8 bases and 1 base, in that order; junction bases with no gene match: 10. This CDR3 comprises 17 residues. CDR1 LNHDA and CDR2 SQIVND come from the germline V gene (reference sequence). The CDR3 here is CASCRDRGGWSNQPQHF. The CDR3 DNA follows: TGTGCCAGTTGCCGGGACAGGGGGGGTTGGAGCAATCAGCCCCAGCATTTT. The variable domain in full, with the rest retrieved from reference TRBV19 and TRBJ1-5, is DGGITQSPKYLFRKEGQNVTLSCEQNLNHDAMYWYRQDPGQGLRLIYYSQIVNDFQKGDIAEGYSVSREKKESFPLTVTSAQKNPTAFYLCASCRDRGGWSNQPQHFGDGTRLSIL.

This clonotype was recorded a few times. V usage is TRBV7-9 and J usage is TRBJ1-4; TRBD1 is a possible D gene (6 bases). The germline CDR1 and CDR2 sequences are SEHNR and FQNEAQ (reference sequence). Trimming took off 1 base at V and 5 bases at J, with 11 bases between the two ends. CDR3 size: 15 residues. CDR3 DNA sequence: TGTGCCAGCAGCTTAGGGACAGACTTCAATGAAAAACTGTTTTTT. This codes for CASSLGTDFNEKLFF.

The chain recombines TRBV5-6 with TRBJ2-5; perhaps TRBD2 as D (6 bases). Germline CDR1 and CDR2: SGHDT and YYEEEE. Trimming shortened V by 4 bases and J by 3 bases, and 13 bases separated the two germline ends. The CDR3 has 14 residues. The CDR3, as DNA: TGTGCCAGCAGCCGTGGGACTTTTGAAGAGACCCAGTACTTC. Encoded protein: CASSRGTFEETQYF.

The V call is TRBV24-1, the J call TRBJ2-7; perhaps TRBD1 as D (6 bases). Trimming took 7 bases from V and 4 from J, leaving 7 bases between them. Per germline, CDR1 KGHDR and CDR2 SFDVKD. This CDR3 spans 11 amino acids. DNA for the CDR3: TGTGCCACCAGCCAGGGGTACGAGCAGTACGTC. This translates into CATSQGYEQYV.

The chain combines TRBV10-3 with TRBJ1-2; the D is unclear. Germline CDR1 and CDR2: ENHRY and SYGVKD. Trimming shortened V by 1 base and J by 7 bases, and 13 bases separated the two germline ends. The CDR3 is made up of 14 amino acids. The CDR3 loop is CAISEFKQSSGYTF. The CDR3 DNA reads as TGTGCCATCAGTGAGTTTAAACAGTCGAGTGGCTACACCTTC.

This clonotype was counted only a few times. The CDR3 protein is CSANGVSYNEQFF. In DNA form, the CDR3 reads TGCAGTGCCAACGGGGTTTCCTACAATGAGCAGTTCTTC. The chain is built from TRBV20-1 and TRBJ2-1; a possible D gene is TRBD2 (5 bases). Trimming removed 6 bases from V and 1 base from J, with 10 bases in between. This CDR3 region has 13 residues. Germline V lookup: CDR1 DFQATT, CDR2 SNEGSKA (reference sequence).

This chain connects TRBV11-2 to TRBJ2-7, with 7 nucleotides matching TRBD2. This CDR3 spans 15 amino acids. The ends lost 5 bases at V and 0 bases at J; junction bases unmatched: 7. In germline, CDR1 is SGHAT, CDR2 FQNNGV. DNA of the CDR3: TGTGCCAGCAGCCGAATAGCGGGTTCCTCCTACGAGCAGTACGTC. Its translation: CASSRIAGSSYEQYV.

The table lists this clonotype with a few counts. The chain combines TRBV10-3 with TRBJ1-2; D call uncertain. The V end was cut by 2 bases, the J end by 4 bases, with 11 bases between. The CDR3 runs 14 residues. Germline V CDR1 and CDR2: ENHRY, SYGVKD. CDR3 DNA sequence: TGTGCCATCAGTGAGCCAGGAAGCGGCTATGGCTACACCTTC. It encodes CAISEPGSGYGYTF.

The rearrangement joins TRBV20-1 to TRBJ2-1; TRBD2 agrees at 10 bases. In germline, CDR1 is DFQATT, CDR2 SNEGSKA (reference sequence). The V gene end was trimmed by 5 bases and the J gene end by 0 bases; junction bases not matched to a gene: 7. This CDR3 has 16 amino acids. Written as DNA, the CDR3 is TGCAGTGCTGACGGACTAGCGGTAACCTCCTACAATGAGCAGTTCTTC. The encoded protein is CSADGLAVTSYNEQFF.

This chain links TRBV20-1 with TRBJ2-1, with no clear D. Germline lookup yields CDR1 DFQATT and CDR2 SNEGSKA (reference sequence). This CDR3 has 12 residues. The ends were cut back, 3 bases at V and 9 bases at J, with 12 bases in the middle. In DNA, the CDR3 is TGCAGTGCTAGGTGGTCTGCCCGTGAGCAGTTCTTC. Its translation: CSARWSAREQFF.

This clonotype appeared a few times. This chain joins TRBV5-6 and TRBJ2-7; tentatively, D is TRBD1 (6 bases). The CDR3 sequence is 14 residues long. The V gene's germline CDR1 is SGHDT and CDR2 YYEEEE. Trimming cost V 5 bases and J 1 base, with 13 bases left between them. CDR3 region: CASSLIRGSYEQYF. For the CDR3, the DNA is TGTGCCAGCAGTTTAATCAGGGGATCCTACGAGCAGTACTTC.

This clonotype was counted a few times. The rearrangement uses TRBV5-1 and TRBJ1-1; D possibly corresponds to TRBD1 (6 bases). The CDR3 covers 13 residues. Looked up from germline, CDR1 is SGHRS and CDR2 is YFSETQ. V lost 4 bases and J lost 3, with 10 bases in between. The CDR3 here is CASSPNRDTEAFF. The CDR3 DNA is TGCGCCAGCAGCCCGAACAGGGACACTGAAGCTTTCTTT.

This clonotype was found a few times. The rearrangement links TRBV27 to TRBJ2-3, with D possibly matching TRBD2 (6 bases). The germline V gene has CDR1 MNHEY and CDR2 SMNVEV (reference sequence). V dropped 1 base and J dropped 4 bases, with 15 bases sitting between them. This CDR3 has 16 amino acids. The CDR3 is CASSLWDGRGSDTQYF. Here the CDR3 DNA reads TGTGCCAGCAGTTTATGGGACGGGAGAGGCTCAGATACGCAGTATTTT.